The rows below give T cell receptor beta chains drawn from one sample of a study of T cell repertoires in cytomegalovirus infection. No cognate antigen is known for these TCRs. TCRdb redid the calling of the reads with MiXCR, one entry per CDR3 protein. The data contain 35,000 or so distinct CDR3 sequences, 52% of them singletons. Sequences were derived from CD8+ T cells from cultured PBMCs, sampled from culture after CMV antigen stimulation. Receptors originate from a human donor in good health (CMV status not recorded). Some clones in this sample may be carry-over from other donors' samples. The CDR3 runs from the conserved cysteine through the conserved F or W. A D gene is named only where the DNA matches it firmly. Not all rows give a size; the values are once, few, many and, for expanded clones, a class.

>.|TRBJ2-2|TRBV28|few
CASTGTGELFF
TGTGCCAGCACCGGCACCGGGGAGCTGTTTTTT
>TRBD1|TRBJ2-1|TRBV7-3|few
CASSSGQGFVYEQFF
TGTGCCAGCAGCTCCGGACAGGGGTTCGTGTATGAGCAGTTCTTC
>.|TRBJ1-5|TRBV7-3|.
CASSLKVNQPQHF
TGTGCCAGCAGCTTAAAGGTCAATCAGCCCCAGCATTTT
>TRBD2|TRBJ2-5|TRBV29-1|.
CSVSGPRGGQEETQYF
TGCAGCGTTTCGGGCCCTCGCGGGGGGCAGGAAGAGACCCAGTACTTC
>.|TRBJ1-2|TRBV5-1|.
CASQGIPNYGYTF
TGCGCCTCTCAGGGGATTCCTAACTATGGCTACACCTTC
>.|TRBJ2-1|TRBV25-1|.
CASSDTLLVHNEQFF
TGTGCCAGCAGTGATACCCTGCTGGTCCACAATGAGCAGTTCTTC
>TRBD1|TRBJ2-6|TRBV28|few
CASSLRDRAGANVLTF
TGTGCCAGCAGTTTACGGGACAGAGCTGGGGCCAACGTCCTGACTTTC
>.|TRBJ2-7|TRBV7-3|.
CASSLTHPAIEGISYEQYF
TGTGCCAGCAGCTTAACCCACCCGGCTATCGAAGGGATCTCCTACGAGCAGTACTTC
>TRBD2|TRBJ2-7|TRBV7-6|.
CASSDTSGNLRYEQYF
TGTGCCAGCAGCGACACTAGCGGGAACCTACGCTACGAGCAGTACTTC
>.|TRBJ1-2|TRBV7-2|.
CASSLLERIPDGYTF
TGTGCCAGCAGCTTACTCGAAAGAATCCCGGATGGCTACACCTTC
>TRBD2|TRBJ2-7|TRBV7-9|.
CASSFRERGKSYEQYF
TGTGCCAGCAGCTTCCGAGAGCGGGGCAAATCCTACGAGCAGTACTTC
>.|TRBJ1-1|TRBV28|.
CASSKHLNTEAFF
TGTGCCAGCAGCAAACACTTGAACACTGAAGCTTTCTTT
>.|TRBJ1-6|TRBV27|.
CASSFSYGYNSPLHF
TGTGCCAGCAGTTTCTCGTACGGCTATAATTCACCCCTCCACTTT
>TRBD2|TRBJ2-5|TRBV6-2/TRBV6-3|.
CASSLSSGQETQYF
TGTGCCAGCAGCCTATCTAGCGGACAAGAGACCCAGTACTTC
>.|TRBJ2-6|TRBV15|.
CATSRGPGVSGANVLTF
TGTGCCACCAGCAGAGGCCCCGGGGTCTCTGGGGCCAACGTCCTGACTTTC
>TRBD1|TRBJ2-2|TRBV20-1|.
CSARPWDRGNTGELFF
TGCAGTGCTAGGCCCTGGGACAGGGGGAACACCGGGGAGCTGTTTTTT
>.|TRBJ1-3|TRBV4-2|.
CASSHEKTEGLGNTIYF
TGTGCCAGCAGCCATGAAAAAACGGAGGGACTCGGAAACACCATATATTTT
>TRBD2|TRBJ2-2|TRBV2|.
CASTPDSGGNTGELFF
TGTGCCAGCACCCCCGATAGCGGGGGGAACACCGGGGAGCTGTTTTTT
>.|TRBJ2-1|TRBV7-8|.
CASSSDFRGEQFF
TGTGCCAGCAGCTCCGATTTTAGAGGTGAGCAGTTCTTC
>TRBD2|TRBJ2-1|TRBV5-1|once
CASSLAGESVEQFF
TGCGCCAGCAGCTTAGCGGGAGAATCGGTTGAGCAGTTCTTC
>.|TRBJ2-4|TRBV10-3|.
CAISGDKNIQYF
TGTGCCATCAGTGGGGACAAAAACATTCAGTACTTC
>TRBD2|TRBJ2-5|TRBV19|.
CASTRRGEETQYF
TGTGCCAGTACCCGCCGGGGGGAGGAGACCCAGTACTTC
>.|TRBJ2-3|TRBV20-1|many
CSAIGGGADTQYF
TGCAGCGCTATCGGAGGGGGGGCAGATACGCAGTATTTT
>.|TRBJ1-1|TRBV7-9|few
CASSPPGDKNTEAFF
TGTGCCAGCAGCCCCCCAGGGGACAAGAACACTGAAGCTTTCTTT
>.|TRBJ1-2|TRBV6-5|few
CASSYRGGAFGYTF
TGTGCCAGCAGTTACAGGGGGGGCGCATTTGGCTACACCTTC
>.|TRBJ2-5|TRBV27|.
CASSSGVEETQYF
TGTGCCAGCAGTTCAGGGGTGGAAGAGACCCAGTACTTC
>.|TRBJ2-1|TRBV7-6|few
CASSLAQGNEQFF
TGTGCCAGCAGCTTAGCACAGGGAAATGAGCAGTTCTTC
>TRBD2|TRBJ2-7|TRBV29-1|.
CSVAAGGRFYEQYF
TGCAGCGTTGCCGCGGGGGGGCGATTCTACGAGCAGTACTTC
>.|TRBJ2-5|TRBV7-6|few
CASSEGRETQYF
TGTGCCAGCAGCGAAGGAAGGGAGACCCAGTACTTC
>TRBD2|TRBJ2-5|TRBV20-1|once
CSAGGNSHFQETQYF
TGCAGTGCCGGGGGGAACAGCCATTTCCAAGAGACCCAGTACTTC
>TRBD1|TRBJ1-1|TRBV7-9|.
CASSLGGTGGLTEAFF
TGTGCCAGCAGCTTAGGTGGGACAGGGGGCCTCACTGAAGCTTTCTTT
>TRBD2|TRBJ2-5|TRBV7-6|.
CASSLAAGVSVVIGETQYF
TGTGCCAGCAGCTTAGCGGCGGGGGTCTCTGTGGTAATCGGGGAGACCCAGTACTTC
>.|TRBJ1-1|TRBV4-1|.
CASSQDSGWNTEAFF
TGCGCCAGCAGCCAAGACTCAGGGTGGAACACTGAAGCTTTCTTT
>TRBD1|TRBJ2-1|TRBV11-3|.
CASSASGGDRVNNEQFF
TGTGCCAGCAGCGCCTCCGGTGGGGACAGGGTGAACAATGAGCAGTTCTTC
>TRBD1|TRBJ2-5|TRBV27|.
CASSLFGTGQEETQYF
TGTGCCAGCAGTTTATTTGGGACAGGGCAAGAAGAGACCCAGTACTTC
>TRBD2|TRBJ2-7|TRBV20-1|.
CSVPTSASYEQYF
TGCAGTGTTCCGACTAGCGCCTCCTACGAGCAGTACTTC
>TRBD2|TRBJ2-7|TRBV7-2|.
CASSSGLAGGSEQYF
TGTGCCAGCAGCTCTGGACTAGCGGGAGGATCCGAGCAGTACTTC
>TRBD2|TRBJ2-7|TRBV7-2|few
CASSYRDYSYEQYF
TGTGCCAGCAGCTACCGGGACTATAGCTACGAGCAGTACTTC
>.|TRBJ2-7|TRBV28|.
CASSPGTEINYEQYF
TGTGCCAGCAGTCCCGGGACCGAAATAAACTACGAGCAGTACTTC
>.|TRBJ2-7|TRBV7-6|.
CASSPGSYEQYF
TGTGCCAGCAGCCCAGGGTCCTACGAGCAGTACTTC
>TRBD1|TRBJ2-1|TRBV7-2|.
CASSSWTGRLSYNEQFF
TGTGCCAGCAGCTCCTGGACAGGGCGACTCTCCTACAATGAGCAGTTCTTC
>.|TRBJ2-7|TRBV27|.
CASSLQGPYEQYF
TGTGCCAGCAGTTTACAGGGACCCTACGAGCAGTACTTC
>TRBD2|TRBJ2-1|TRBV28|.
CASSASGRRDEQFF
TGTGCCAGCAGTGCCAGCGGGAGGCGGGATGAGCAGTTCTTC
>TRBD1|TRBJ2-7|TRBV6-1|.
CASSEGTGEYF
TGTGCCAGCAGTGAGGGGACAGGGGAATACTTC
>.|TRBJ1-1|TRBV7-4|once
CASSLGGEEAFF
TGTGCCAGCAGCTTGGGGGGTGAGGAAGCTTTCTTT
>.|TRBJ2-7|TRBV4-2|.
CASSQDGGTAQIYEQYF
TGTGCCAGCAGCCAAGATGGCGGGACAGCCCAGATATACGAGCAGTACTTC
>.|TRBJ1-4|TRBV4-1|.
CASSQEANNNEKLFF
TGTGCCAGCAGCCAAGAGGCAAATAATAATGAAAAACTGTTTTTT
>.|TRBJ2-7|TRBV12-3/TRBV12-4|.
CASRAGTSYEQYF
TGTGCCAGCAGAGCCGGGACAAGCTACGAGCAGTACTTC
>.|TRBJ2-7|TRBV7-8|.
CASSSLLWKGSAYEQYF
TGTGCCAGCAGCTCCTTGTTATGGAAGGGCTCAGCCTACGAGCAGTACTTC
>.|TRBJ2-3|TRBV7-6|few
CASSYLESTDTQYF
TGTGCCAGCAGCTACCTCGAGAGCACAGATACGCAGTATTTT
>.|TRBJ1-3|TRBV20-1|few
CSARDANRDMGIPNTIYF
TGCAGTGCTAGAGATGCCAATCGGGACATGGGAATCCCAAACACCATATATTTT